The 12 T cell receptor beta chains listed next were all sequenced from one sample in a study of blood T cell repertoires in COVID-19. The repertoire was sequenced with immunoSEQ multiplex PCR; TCRdb's copy has only in-frame clones and lacks some. The data show roughly 500,000 clones, around 89% seen once. Source material: PBMCs or T cells enriched from blood (not recorded which). All receptors come from a woman aged 40 to 49 who had recovered from COVID-19.

The chain carries TRBV5-1 and TRBJ1-2, with a weak D call TRBD1 (6 bases). V was shortened by 2 bases and J by 6 bases, with 14 bases between the two germline ends. Germline assignment: CDR1 SGHRS and CDR2 YFSETQ. The CDR3 is made up of 14 amino acids. CDR3 protein: CASSFQQGGDGYTF. The CDR3 coding sequence is TGCGCCAGCAGCTTTCAACAGGGAGGGGATGGCTACACCTTC.

The gene calls are TRBV6-5 and TRBJ1-2; D gene ambiguous. Trimming pared 7 bases from V and 4 bases from J, leaving 13 bases between. Germline lookup yields CDR1 MNHEY and CDR2 SVGAGI. The CDR3 is made up of 13 amino acids. DNA of the CDR3: TGTGCCAGCAAACCAGGCATCGCCTATGGCTACACCTTC. It is translated as CASKPGIAYGYTF.

This chain connects TRBV27 to TRBJ1-4; tentatively, D is TRBD1 (6 bases). Trimming took off 5 bases at V and 5 bases at J, with 15 bases between the two ends. CDR3 length: 15 amino acids. Germline V lookup: CDR1 MNHEY, CDR2 SMNVEV (reference sequence). This CDR3 reads CASSPTGTPNEKLFF. The DNA of the CDR3 is TGTGCCAGCAGTCCGACCGGGACACCGAATGAAAAACTGTTTTTT.

The chain has TRBV14 and TRBJ1-2; D not certain. The CDR3 loop spans 15 amino acids. Germline V gene lookup returns CDR1 SGHDN and CDR2 FVKESK. Trimming removed 2 bases from V and 4 bases from J, with 14 bases in between. DNA of the CDR3: TGTGCCAGCAGCCAACTGCTGGGTGAGGGCTATGGCTACACCTTC. Translating it yields CASSQLLGEGYGYTF. The full variable domain, completed using reference TRBV14 and TRBJ1-2, is EAGVTQFPSHSVIEKGQTVTLRCDPISGHDNLYWYRRVMGKEIKFLLHFVKESKQDESGMPNNRFLAERTGGTYSTLKVQPAELEDSGVYFCASSQLLGEGYGYTFGSGTRLTVV.

The V and J genes are TRBV9 and TRBJ2-5; 12 positions agree with TRBD1. CDR3 length: 20 amino acids. V lost 1 base to trimming and J lost 2 bases; unmatched junction nucleotides: 15. CDR1 is SGDLS and CDR2 is YYNGEE in the germline V gene. This CDR3 reads CASSVISGTGGAGEQETQYF. CDR3 DNA: TGTGCCAGCAGCGTAATATCCGGGACAGGGGGCGCGGGGGAGCAAGAGACCCAGTACTTC.

The chain is built from TRBV2 and TRBJ2-5; 13 bases align to TRBD2. Germline V lookup: CDR1 SNHLY, CDR2 FYNNEI. V lost 6 bases to trimming and J lost 7 bases; unmatched junction nucleotides: 5. This CDR3 has 14 residues. The CDR3 DNA reads TGTGCCAGCAGAGGACTAGCGGGAGATTGGACCCAGTACTTC. Its protein is CASRGLAGDWTQYF.

The rearrangement links TRBV6-5 to TRBJ1-2; TRBD1 might be the D (6 bases). This CDR3 has 13 residues. The germline gives CDR1 MNHEY, CDR2 SVGAGI. V shed 6 bases and J shed 4 bases, with 12 bases lying between them. The CDR3 nucleotides are TGTGCCAGCAGCAGCCGGGACACCTATGGCTACACCTTC. Translation gives CASSSRDTYGYTF.

The rearrangement links TRBV19 to TRBJ2-7; perhaps TRBD2 as D (6 bases). The CDR3 length is 12 residues. Trimming removed 9 bases at V and 3 bases at J, with 12 bases between. Germline V gene sequence: CDR1 LNHDA, CDR2 SQIVND (reference sequence). CDR3 loop: CASRNGGYEQYF. CDR3 sequence (DNA): TGTGCCAGCCGAAACGGGGGCTACGAGCAGTACTTC.

V and J are TRBV19 and TRBJ1-6; D unclear. V was trimmed by 5 bases and J by 5 bases, leaving 13 bases between them. The CDR3 extends over 15 amino acids. Germline-derived CDR1 and CDR2 are LNHDA and SQIVND (reference sequence). The CDR3 protein is CASSETKSHNSPLHF. The CDR3 DNA follows: TGTGCCAGTAGTGAGACAAAAAGCCATAATTCACCCCTCCACTTT. Using reference TRBV19 and TRBJ1-6 for the parts outside the CDR3, the full variable domain is DGGITQSPKYLFRKEGQNVTLSCEQNLNHDAMYWYRQDPGQGLRLIYYSQIVNDFQKGDIAEGYSVSREKKESFPLTVTSAQKNPTAFYLCASSETKSHNSPLHFGNGTRLTVT.

In its sample, this clone was seen once. V and J are TRBV19 and TRBJ1-5; 8 nucleotides align to TRBD1. The length of the CDR3 is 16 residues. Germline trimming cut 7 bases from V and 5 bases from J; bases unmatched to any gene: 13. Germline V gene data show CDR1 as LNHDA and CDR2 as SQIVND (reference sequence). The CDR3 DNA is TGTGCCAGTAAGTGGCAGGGGGCGCCCCGGGATCAGCCCCAGCATTTT. This sequence encodes CASKWQGAPRDQPQHF.

The chain combines TRBV29-1 with TRBJ2-7, with a tentative D call TRBD1 (6 bases). The CDR3 totals 12 residues. V was shortened by 3 bases and J by 5 bases, with 11 bases between the two germline ends. Looked up from germline, CDR1 is SQVTM and CDR2 is ANQGSEA. The CDR3 coding sequence is TGCAGCGTTGACCAGGGGTCGGACGAGCAGTACTTC. It translates to CSVDQGSDEQYF.

The chain employs TRBV4-3 and TRBJ2-3; 9 nucleotides match TRBD1. Germline V CDR1 and CDR2: LGHNA, YSLEER. V lost 2 bases to trimming and J lost 6 bases; unmatched junction nucleotides: 21. This CDR3 spans 20 amino acids. This chain's CDR3 is CASSQPVVGTGISGLDTQYF. The DNA of the CDR3 is TGCGCCAGCAGCCAACCTGTCGTAGGGACAGGGATCTCGGGACTGGATACGCAGTATTTT.